The 12 T cell receptor beta chains below all came from one sample that was sequenced in a study of T cell responses to AZD1222 COVID-19 vaccine. The repertoire was sequenced with immunoSEQ multiplex PCR; TCRdb's copy has only in-frame clones and lacks some. Counted here are 120,000 or so clones, more than 85% occurring once; the ten biggest clones make up 8.5% to 14%. The sample in question was peripheral blood, obtained on day 0 of MenACWY control vaccination. All receptors derive from an adult in good health.

The chain joins TRBV21-1 to TRBJ1-1; the DNA was not used to check the table's D call, TRBD1. TRBV21-1 is described as a pseudogene. The CDR3 is 17 residues long. This chain's CDR3 is CASSTQKGQGMNTEAFF. CDR3 nucleotides: TGTGCCAGCAGCACCCAAAAGGGGCAGGGGATGAACACTGAAGCTTTCTTT.

This clone was counted many times. The chain couples TRBV11-2 to TRBJ2-5; the D gene is possibly TRBD2 (5 bases). The CDR3 is 14 amino acids. Trimming left V 6 bases short and J 1 base short, with 12 bases between. Germline assignment: CDR1 SGHAT and CDR2 FQNNGV. DNA for the CDR3: TGTGCCAGCAGTGGGGTTAGCGTCCAAGAGACCCAGTACTTC. Its translation is CASSGVSVQETQYF. The entire variable domain, with the rest obtained from reference TRBV11-2 and TRBJ2-5, is as follows: EAGVAQSPRYKIIEKRQSVAFWCNPISGHATLYWYQQILGQGPKLLIQFQNNGVVDDSQLPKDRFSAERLKGVDSTLKIQPAKLEDSAVYLCASSGVSVQETQYFGPGTRLLVL.

This sequence joins TRBV7-2 and TRBJ2-7; no definite D call. Germline lookup yields CDR1 SGHTA and CDR2 FQGNSA. Between the trimmed V and J ends, which lost 5 bases and 2 bases, there was a span of 19 bases. This CDR3 comprises 16 residues. The chain's CDR3 is CASSISGSAEAYEQYF. CDR3 DNA: TGTGCCAGCAGCATATCCGGGTCCGCAGAAGCCTACGAGCAGTACTTC.

The rearrangement uses TRBV30 and TRBJ1-5, with 7 bases identical to TRBD1. From germline, CDR1 is GTSNPN and CDR2 SVGIG (reference sequence). This CDR3 is built from 13 residues. V dropped 0 bases and J dropped 6; count of bases not matched to a gene: 2. This CDR3 reads CAWSVQGIQPQHF. Written as DNA, the CDR3 is TGTGCCTGGAGTGTACAGGGGATTCAGCCCCAGCATTTT. Drawing the rest from reference TRBV30 and TRBJ1-5, the complete variable domain is SQTIHQWPATLVQPVGSPLSLECTVEGTSNPNLYWYRQAAGRGLQLLFYSVGIGQISSEVPQNLSASRPQDRQFILSSKKLLLSDSGFYLCAWSVQGIQPQHFGDGTRLSIL.

The chain links TRBV30 to TRBJ1-5; D not certain. Germline lookup yields CDR1 GTSNPN and CDR2 SVGIG (reference sequence). The V end lost 2 bases, the J end lost 7 bases, and 12 bases lay between the germline ends. The CDR3 has 13 amino acids. CDR3 sequence reads: CAWSRQVEQPQHF. Written as DNA, the CDR3 is TGTGCCTGGAGTCGGCAGGTAGAGCAGCCCCAGCATTTT.

There are a few counts of this clone. The V gene is TRBV5-1, the J gene TRBJ2-1, with D hard to call. Trimming took off 0 bases at V and 8 bases at J, with 15 bases between the two ends. The germline gives CDR1 SGHRS, CDR2 YFSETQ. CDR3 length equals 15 residues. Written as DNA, the CDR3 is TGCGCCAGCAGCTTGGGTAGGAGTGGGCGCGATGAGCAGTTCTTC. Protein product: CASSLGRSGRDEQFF.

The chain recombines TRBV27 with TRBJ1-2; possibly TRBD1 for D (5 bases). The CDR3 spans 14 residues. Trimming took off 7 bases at V and 5 bases at J, with 17 bases between the two ends. From germline, CDR1 is MNHEY and CDR2 SMNVEV (reference sequence). CDR3 in amino acids: CASTQRGGGYGYTF. The DNA of the CDR3 is TGTGCCAGCACGCAAAGAGGTGGGGGGTATGGCTACACCTTC.

The chain combines TRBV7-9 with TRBJ1-1; 10 nucleotides agree with TRBD1. The germline CDR1 and CDR2 sequences are SEHNR and FQNEAQ (reference sequence). The CDR3 totals 12 residues. Trimming at V came to 5 bases and at J to 14 bases, leaving 8 bases not matched to a gene. CDR3 nucleotide sequence: TGTGCCAGCAGCCGACAGGGGGCGAGATACTTCTTT. Residues: CASSRQGARYFF.

The chain employs TRBV27 and TRBJ1-1; D ambiguous. The CDR3 loop spans 14 amino acids. The germline V and J ends were trimmed by 3 bases and 2 bases, with 10 bases remaining between them. CDR1 is MNHEY, CDR2 SMNVEV, per germline (reference sequence). The CDR3 loop reads CASSFGYPNTEAFF. CDR3 DNA sequence: TGTGCCAGCAGTTTTGGGTATCCAAACACTGAAGCTTTCTTT.

The chain employs TRBV24-1 and TRBJ2-7; D unresolved. CDR1 KGHDR and CDR2 SFDVKD come from the germline V gene. The CDR3 has 15 residues. V dropped 5 bases and J dropped 0 bases, with 13 bases sitting between them. The CDR3 here is CATSGSDHSSYEQYF. As DNA, the CDR3 is TGTGCCACCAGTGGTTCGGACCACAGCTCCTACGAGCAGTACTTC.

This rearrangement joins TRBV12-3 or TRBV12-4 to TRBJ2-3; D is unclear. The CDR3 loop spans 12 amino acids. Trimming removed 5 bases from V and 4 bases from J, with 7 bases in between. The CDR3 DNA reads TGTGCCAGCAGTCTCCCCGCAGATACGCAGTATTTT. Residues: CASSLPADTQYF.

This chain joins TRBV10-3 and TRBJ2-4; D is ambiguous. V was cut by 3 bases and J by 8 bases, with 14 bases left in between. Germline V CDR1 and CDR2: ENHRY, SYGVKD. The CDR3 sequence is 14 residues long. Here the CDR3 DNA reads TGTGCCATCAGTGACCAAACGGGCCCCGACATTCAGTACTTC. Its protein is CAISDQTGPDIQYF.